The rows below give T cell receptor beta chains drawn from one sample of a study of blood T cells in healthy people across ages. TCRdb itself ran the 5' RACE reads through MiXCR, one entry per CDR3 protein. This table has 1.5 million to 2 million distinct CDR3 sequences, under 30% appearing once. Sequencing used blood. These receptor sequences come from a woman aged 30 to 39 in good health. CDR3s include the opening cysteine and the closing phenylalanine or tryptophan. A D gene is named only where the DNA matches it firmly. Size values are once, few and many counts, or a class for expanded clones, and some rows have none.

>-|TRBD2|TRBV7-9|TRBJ2-3
CASSISGGASDTQYF
TGTGCCAGCAGCATTAGCGGGGGGGCCTCAGATACGCAGTATTTT
>-|-|TRBV5-1|TRBJ2-6
CASSFLNRGANVRTF
TGCGCCAGCAGCTTCCTAAATCGCGGGGCCAACGTCCGGACTTTC
>few|-|TRBV7-2|TRBJ1-1
CASSSSPRSNTEAFF
TGTGCCAGCAGCTCCTCGCCGAGATCGAACACTGAAGCTTTCTTT
>-|-|TRBV3-1|TRBJ2-1
CANSQGQSTYNEQFF
TGTGCCAACAGCCAAGGGCAGAGCACCTACAATGAGCAGTTCTTC
>few|TRBD2|TRBV13|TRBJ2-7
CASSFGGGIYEQYF
TGTGCCAGCAGCTTTGGGGGGGGGATCTACGAGCAGTACTTC
>few|-|TRBV5-1|TRBJ2-1
CASSFFSPPGGAGGEQFF
TGCGCCAGCAGCTTTTTTAGTCCCCCGGGGGGCGCCGGAGGGGAGCAGTTCTTC
>-|-|TRBV6-6|TRBJ2-7
CASSTRGDPSYEQYF
TGTGCCAGCAGTACAAGGGGTGACCCTTCCTACGAGCAGTACTTC
>-|-|TRBV7-6|TRBJ1-5
CASSEGGGYNQPQHF
TGTGCCAGCAGCGAGGGAGGGGGTTACAATCAGCCCCAGCATTTT
>-|-|TRBV24-1|TRBJ1-2
CATSDFPGRSGYTF
TGTGCCACCAGTGATTTTCCGGGGAGGAGTGGCTACACCTTC
>-|-|TRBV12-3/TRBV12-4|TRBJ1-1
CASRRWGTEAFF
TGTGCCAGCAGAAGGTGGGGGACTGAAGCTTTCTTT
>-|-|TRBV18|TRBJ1-5
CASPPRGTGNQPQHF
TGTGCCAGCCCCCCAAGGGGTACAGGCAATCAGCCCCAGCATTTT
>-|-|TRBV20-1|TRBJ2-3
CSANPTPSTDTQYF
TGCAGTGCTAACCCGACACCTAGCACAGATACGCAGTATTTT
>-|-|TRBV12-3/TRBV12-4|TRBJ1-4
CASSRVRGTGSEKLFF
TGTGCCAGCAGTCGAGTGCGAGGTACAGGGAGTGAAAAACTGTTTTTT
>few|-|TRBV18|TRBJ2-5
CASSPRPDQETQYF
TGTGCCAGCTCACCAAGGCCGGACCAAGAGACCCAGTACTTC
>few|-|TRBV7-9|TRBJ2-3
CASSSDRIYTDTQYF
TGTGCCAGCAGCTCCGACAGAATCTACACAGATACGCAGTATTTT
>-|TRBD1|TRBV6-2/TRBV6-3|TRBJ1-1
CALRKGQGVGVNTEAFF
TGTGCGCTGAGAAAGGGACAGGGCGTTGGGGTGAACACTGAAGCTTTCTTT
>few|-|TRBV4-3|TRBJ2-7
CASSLEGGRAGSYEQYF
TGCGCCAGCAGCTTAGAAGGGGGAAGAGCGGGGAGCTACGAGCAGTACTTC
>-|TRBD1|TRBV12-3/TRBV12-4|TRBJ1-2
CASSPDRGVSYTF
TGTGCCAGCAGTCCGGACAGGGGAGTTAGCTACACCTTC
>-|TRBD2|TRBV3-1|TRBJ2-4
CASSYGTSGFKNIQYF
TGTGCCAGCAGCTACGGGACTAGCGGATTCAAAAACATTCAGTACTTC
>once|-|TRBV5-1|TRBJ2-2
CASSRPQGNTGELFF
TGCGCCAGCAGCCGTCCACAGGGGAACACCGGGGAGCTGTTTTTT
>-|-|TRBV29-1|TRBJ2-7
CSVEGGEISSYNEQYF
TGCAGCGTTGAAGGGGGAGAGATTAGCTCCTACAATGAGCAGTACTTC
>-|TRBD2|TRBV6-6|TRBJ2-7
CASSYLAGRLPYEQYF
TGTGCCAGCAGTTACTTAGCGGGGCGACTTCCCTACGAGCAGTACTTC
>many|TRBD1|TRBV5-1|TRBJ2-7
CASSPGTGDNEQYF
TGCGCCAGCAGCCCCGGGACAGGGGATAACGAGCAGTACTTC
>-|TRBD2|TRBV20-1|TRBJ2-1
CSAATSGTSGEVEQFF
TGTAGTGCGGCGACCTCCGGGACTAGCGGGGAGGTTGAGCAGTTCTTC
>-|TRBD2|TRBV7-2|TRBJ2-1
CASSPRLAGGQQFF
TGTGCCAGCAGCCCACGACTAGCGGGAGGCCAGCAGTTCTTC
>-|TRBD2|TRBV7-2|TRBJ2-2
CASSLPGLAGANTGELFF
TGTGCCAGCAGCTTGCCGGGACTAGCGGGAGCGAACACCGGGGAGCTGTTTTTT
>few|-|TRBV30|TRBJ2-1
CALEADGGPSNEQFF
TGTGCCCTGGAGGCGGATGGAGGGCCATCCAATGAGCAGTTCTTC
>-|-|TRBV14|TRBJ2-7
CASSQEEGELSYEQYF
TGTGCCAGCAGCCAAGAGGAGGGGGAGTTGTCCTACGAGCAGTACTTC
>few|TRBD1|TRBV25-1|TRBJ1-1
CASETGMNTEAFF
TGTGCCAGCGAGACAGGGATGAACACTGAAGCTTTCTTT
>-|TRBD1|TRBV2|TRBJ2-7
CASSVGGGTGRSEQYF
TGTGCCAGCAGTGTAGGAGGGGGGACAGGGAGGTCCGAGCAGTACTTC
>few|-|TRBV18|TRBJ2-7
CASSPPPNSYEQYF
TGTGCCAGCTCACCACCACCGAATTCCTACGAGCAGTACTTC
>few|TRBD2|TRBV20-1|TRBJ2-7
CSAHREVAGGLSYEQYF
TGCAGTGCTCACCGGGAAGTAGCGGGAGGGCTCTCCTACGAGCAGTACTTC
>few|-|TRBV11-2|TRBJ1-4
CASSSLGSPDEKLFF
TGTGCCAGCAGCTCCCTAGGTTCGCCGGATGAAAAACTGTTTTTT
>many|TRBD1|TRBV24-1|TRBJ2-7
CATAPGQGRKYF
TGTGCCACCGCTCCGGGACAGGGAAGAAAGTACTTC
>-|-|TRBV30|TRBJ1-2
CAWSQGYGYTF
TGTGCCTGGAGCCAAGGGTATGGCTACACCTTC
>-|TRBD1|TRBV5-1|TRBJ2-3
CASSEDRATDTQYF
TGCGCCAGCAGCGAGGACAGGGCCACAGATACGCAGTATTTT
>-|TRBD1|TRBV9|TRBJ2-1
CASSALGTDLYNEQFF
TGTGCCAGCAGCGCCTTGGGGACAGATTTATACAATGAGCAGTTCTTC
>-|TRBD1|TRBV2|TRBJ1-5
CATELDRGGQPQHF
TGTGCCACCGAGCTGGACAGGGGCGGTCAGCCCCAGCATTTT
>few|TRBD2|TRBV20-1|TRBJ2-3
CSARGVAGSSTDTQYF
TGCAGTGCTAGAGGGGTAGCGGGGAGCAGCACAGATACGCAGTATTTT
>few|-|TRBV28|TRBJ2-1
CAEGSYNEQFF
TGTGCCGAGGGATCCTACAATGAGCAGTTCTTC
>-|-|TRBV12-3/TRBV12-4|TRBJ2-2
CASSPRAAENTGERFF
TGTGCCAGCAGCCCACGGGCAGCCGAGAACACCGGGGAGCGGTTTTTT